The text below deals with one T cell receptor (beta chain). Its antigen is not known. The data originate from a study of OX40 agonist ivuxolimab in advanced cancers. In the study overall: The diagnoses of dose-escalation patients were hepatocellular carcinoma, melanoma, renal cell or head and neck cancer.

Study-wide results and caveats: The work left the antigen specificity of expanded peripheral T cells undetermined.

Sequencing used immunoSEQ multiplex PCR; TCRdb keeps in-frame clones, though not all of them. The data contain more than 45,000 clones, about 89% of them singletons. The sample was CD4+ or CD8+ T cells sorted from blood, taken in a trial of the OX40 agonist ivuxolimab. The sequence was collected from an adult with an advanced solid tumor such as melanoma, head and neck, liver or kidney cancer.

The CDR3 coding sequence is TGTGCCAGCAGTACGGGACAGGGGGTCTACGAGCAGTACTTC. Translating gives CASSTGQGVYEQYF. The V gene is TRBV27, the J gene TRBJ2-7; 11 positions agree with TRBD1. The length of the CDR3 is 14 residues. Germline CDR1 is MNHEY and CDR2 is SMNVEV (reference sequence). The V gene end was trimmed by 5 bases and the J gene end by 3 bases; junction bases not matched to a gene: 3.